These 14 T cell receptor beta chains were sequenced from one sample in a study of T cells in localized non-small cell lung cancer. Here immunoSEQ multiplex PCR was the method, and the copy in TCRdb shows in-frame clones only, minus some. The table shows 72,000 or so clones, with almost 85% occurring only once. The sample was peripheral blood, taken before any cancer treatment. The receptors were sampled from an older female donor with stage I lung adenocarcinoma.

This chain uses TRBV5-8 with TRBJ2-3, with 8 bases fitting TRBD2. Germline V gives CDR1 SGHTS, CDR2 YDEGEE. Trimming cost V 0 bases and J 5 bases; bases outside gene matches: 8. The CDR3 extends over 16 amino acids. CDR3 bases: TGTGCCAGCAGCTTGGAAATTAGCGGGACTGGAGATACGCAGTATTTT. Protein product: CASSLEISGTGDTQYF. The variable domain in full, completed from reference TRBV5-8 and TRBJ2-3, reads EAGVTQSPTHLIKTRGQQATLRCSPISGHTSVYWYQQALGLGLQFLLWYDEGEERNRGNFPPRFSGRQFPNYSSELNVNALELEDSALYLCASSLEISGTGDTQYFGPGTRLTVL.

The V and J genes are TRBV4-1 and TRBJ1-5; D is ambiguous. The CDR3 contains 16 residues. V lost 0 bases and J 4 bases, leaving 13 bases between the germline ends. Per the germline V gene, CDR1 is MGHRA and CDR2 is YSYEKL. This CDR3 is CASSQEGWVTNQPQHF. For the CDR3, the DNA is TGCGCCAGCAGCCAAGAAGGATGGGTAACTAATCAGCCCCAGCATTTT.

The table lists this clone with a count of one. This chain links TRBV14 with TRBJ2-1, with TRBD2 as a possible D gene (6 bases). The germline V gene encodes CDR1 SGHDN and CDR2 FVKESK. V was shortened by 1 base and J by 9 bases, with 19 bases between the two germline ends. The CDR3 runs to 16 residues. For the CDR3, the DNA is TGTGCCAGCAGCCAAGTCGGGGGAGGAATGGGCATTGAGCAGTTCTTC. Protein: CASSQVGGGMGIEQFF.

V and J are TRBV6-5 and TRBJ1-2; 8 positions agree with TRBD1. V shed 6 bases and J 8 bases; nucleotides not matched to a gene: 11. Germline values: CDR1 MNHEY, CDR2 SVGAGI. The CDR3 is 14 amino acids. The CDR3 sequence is CASRKNQGARGYTF. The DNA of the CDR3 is TGTGCCAGCAGAAAAAATCAGGGGGCTCGGGGCTACACCTTC.

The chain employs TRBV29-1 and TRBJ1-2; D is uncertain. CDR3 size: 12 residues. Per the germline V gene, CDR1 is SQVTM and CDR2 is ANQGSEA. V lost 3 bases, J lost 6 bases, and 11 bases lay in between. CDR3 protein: CSVERTGNGYTF. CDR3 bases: TGCAGCGTTGAGCGAACGGGGAATGGCTACACCTTC. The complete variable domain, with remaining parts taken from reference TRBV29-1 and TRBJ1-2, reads SAVISQKPSRDICQRGTSLTIQCQVDSQVTMMFWYRQQPGQSLTLIATANQGSEATYESGFVIDKFPISRPNLTFSTLTVSNMSPEDSSIYLCSVERTGNGYTFGSGTRLTVV.

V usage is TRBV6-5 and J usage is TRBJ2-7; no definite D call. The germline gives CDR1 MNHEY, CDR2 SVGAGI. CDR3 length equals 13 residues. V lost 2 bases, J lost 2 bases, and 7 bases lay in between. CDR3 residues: CASSYMETYEQYF. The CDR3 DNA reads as TGTGCCAGCAGTTACATGGAGACCTACGAGCAGTACTTC.

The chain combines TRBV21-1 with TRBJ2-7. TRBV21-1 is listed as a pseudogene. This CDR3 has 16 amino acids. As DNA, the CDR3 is TGTGCCAGCAGCAAAACCGGGCGCGCGGTGACCTACGAGCAGTACTTC. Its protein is CASSKTGRAVTYEQYF.

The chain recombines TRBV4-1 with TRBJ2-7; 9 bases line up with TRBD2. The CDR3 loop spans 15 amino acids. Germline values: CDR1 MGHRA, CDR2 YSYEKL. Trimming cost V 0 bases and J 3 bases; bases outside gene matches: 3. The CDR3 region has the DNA TGCGCCAGCAGCCAAGAGGTTAGCGGGGGCTACGAGCAGTACTTC. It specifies CASSQEVSGGYEQYF.

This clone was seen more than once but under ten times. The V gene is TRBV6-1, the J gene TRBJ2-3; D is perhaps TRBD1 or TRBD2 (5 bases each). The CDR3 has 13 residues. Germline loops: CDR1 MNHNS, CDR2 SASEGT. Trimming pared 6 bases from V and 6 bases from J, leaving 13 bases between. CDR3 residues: CASRALRGDTQYF. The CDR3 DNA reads TGTGCCAGCAGAGCCCTGAGGGGTGATACGCAGTATTTT.

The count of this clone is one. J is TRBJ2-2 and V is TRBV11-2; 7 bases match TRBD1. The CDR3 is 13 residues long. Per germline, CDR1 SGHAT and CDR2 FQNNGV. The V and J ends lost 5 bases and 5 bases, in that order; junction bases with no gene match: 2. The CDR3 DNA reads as TGTGCCAGCAGCCGACAGGGTACCGGGGAGCTGTTTTTT. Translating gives CASSRQGTGELFF. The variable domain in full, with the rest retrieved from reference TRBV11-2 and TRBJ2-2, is EAGVAQSPRYKIIEKRQSVAFWCNPISGHATLYWYQQILGQGPKLLIQFQNNGVVDDSQLPKDRFSAERLKGVDSTLKIQPAKLEDSAVYLCASSRQGTGELFFGEGSRLTVL.

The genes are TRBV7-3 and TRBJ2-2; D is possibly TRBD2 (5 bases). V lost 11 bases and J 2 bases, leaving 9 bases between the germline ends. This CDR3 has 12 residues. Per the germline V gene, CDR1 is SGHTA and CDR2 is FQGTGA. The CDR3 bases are TGTGCCTCGAGGGCCAACACCGGGGAGCTGTTTTTT. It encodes CASRANTGELFF. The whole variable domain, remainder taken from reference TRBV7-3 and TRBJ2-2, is GAGVSQTPSNKVTEKGKYVELRCDPISGHTALYWYRQSLGQGPEFLIYFQGTGAADDSGLPNDRFFAVRPEGSVSTLKIQRTERGDSAVYLCASRANTGELFFGEGSRLTVL.

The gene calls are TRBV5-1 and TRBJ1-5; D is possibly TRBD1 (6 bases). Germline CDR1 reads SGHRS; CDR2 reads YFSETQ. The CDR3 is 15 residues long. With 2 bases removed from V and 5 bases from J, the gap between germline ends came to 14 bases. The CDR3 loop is CASSLGGGEDQPQHF. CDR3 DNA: TGCGCCAGCAGCTTAGGGGGTGGGGAGGATCAGCCCCAGCATTTT.

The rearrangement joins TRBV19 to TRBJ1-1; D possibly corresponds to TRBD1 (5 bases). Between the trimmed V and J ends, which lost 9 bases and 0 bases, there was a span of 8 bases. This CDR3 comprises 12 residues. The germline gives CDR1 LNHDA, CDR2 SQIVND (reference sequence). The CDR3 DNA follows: TGTGCCAGCGGGACTGTGAACACTGAAGCTTTCTTT. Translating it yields CASGTVNTEAFF.

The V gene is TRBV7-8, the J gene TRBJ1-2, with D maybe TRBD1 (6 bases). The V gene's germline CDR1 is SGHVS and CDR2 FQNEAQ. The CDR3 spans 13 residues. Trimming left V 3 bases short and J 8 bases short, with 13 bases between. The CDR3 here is CASSFIRDNGYTF. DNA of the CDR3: TGTGCCAGCAGCTTTATCCGGGACAACGGCTACACCTTC. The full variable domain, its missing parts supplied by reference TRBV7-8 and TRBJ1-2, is GAGVSQSPRYKVAKRGQDVALRCDPISGHVSLFWYQQALGQGPEFLTYFQNEAQLDKSGLPSDRFFAERPEGSVSTLKIQRTQQEDSAVYLCASSFIRDNGYTFGSGTRLTVV.